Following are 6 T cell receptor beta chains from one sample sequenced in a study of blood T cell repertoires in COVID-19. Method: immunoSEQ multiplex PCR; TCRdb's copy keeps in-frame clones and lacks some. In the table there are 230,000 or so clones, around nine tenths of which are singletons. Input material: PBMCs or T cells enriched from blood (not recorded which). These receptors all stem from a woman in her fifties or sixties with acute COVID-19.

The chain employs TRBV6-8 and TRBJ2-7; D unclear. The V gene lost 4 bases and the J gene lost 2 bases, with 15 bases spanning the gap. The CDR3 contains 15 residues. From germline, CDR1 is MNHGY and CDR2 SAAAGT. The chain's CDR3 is CASSWCTDFTYEQYF. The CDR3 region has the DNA TGTGCCAGCAGTTGGTGCACTGATTTTACCTACGAGCAGTACTTC.

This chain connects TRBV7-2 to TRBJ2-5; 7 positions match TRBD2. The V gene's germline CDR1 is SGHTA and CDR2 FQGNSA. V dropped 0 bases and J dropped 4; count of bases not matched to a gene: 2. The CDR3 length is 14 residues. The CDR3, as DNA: TGTGCCAGCAGCTTAGCGCGGGGGACAGAGACCCAGTACTTC. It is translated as CASSLARGTETQYF.

CDR3 in amino acids: CASVQGPYNYGYTF. CDR3 bases: TGTGCCAGCGTCCAGGGGCCGTATAACTATGGCTACACCTTC. The chain recombines TRBV6-5 with TRBJ1-2, with D possibly TRBD1 on 6 matching bases. Germline-derived CDR1 and CDR2 are MNHEY and SVGAGI. Trimming shortened V by 8 bases and J by 1 base, and 14 bases separated the two germline ends. The CDR3 is 14 amino acids.

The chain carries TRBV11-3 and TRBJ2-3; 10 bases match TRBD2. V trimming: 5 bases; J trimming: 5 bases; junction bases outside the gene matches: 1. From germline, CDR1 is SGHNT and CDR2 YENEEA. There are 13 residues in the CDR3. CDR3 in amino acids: CASSSGRGDTQYF. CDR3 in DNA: TGTGCCAGCAGCAGCGGGAGGGGAGATACGCAGTATTTT.

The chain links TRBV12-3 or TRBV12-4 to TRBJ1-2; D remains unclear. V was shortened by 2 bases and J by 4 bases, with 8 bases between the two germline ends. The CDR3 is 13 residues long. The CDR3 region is CASSLIPSYGYTF. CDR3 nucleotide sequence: TGTGCCAGCAGTTTAATCCCCAGCTATGGCTACACCTTC.

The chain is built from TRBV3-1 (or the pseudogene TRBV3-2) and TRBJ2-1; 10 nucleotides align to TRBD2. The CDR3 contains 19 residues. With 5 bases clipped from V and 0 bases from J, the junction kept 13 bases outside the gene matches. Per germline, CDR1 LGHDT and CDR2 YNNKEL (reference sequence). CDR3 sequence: CASSNGLAVPRLSYNEQFF. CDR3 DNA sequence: TGTGCCAGCAGCAACGGACTAGCGGTACCCAGGCTCTCCTACAATGAGCAGTTCTTC.